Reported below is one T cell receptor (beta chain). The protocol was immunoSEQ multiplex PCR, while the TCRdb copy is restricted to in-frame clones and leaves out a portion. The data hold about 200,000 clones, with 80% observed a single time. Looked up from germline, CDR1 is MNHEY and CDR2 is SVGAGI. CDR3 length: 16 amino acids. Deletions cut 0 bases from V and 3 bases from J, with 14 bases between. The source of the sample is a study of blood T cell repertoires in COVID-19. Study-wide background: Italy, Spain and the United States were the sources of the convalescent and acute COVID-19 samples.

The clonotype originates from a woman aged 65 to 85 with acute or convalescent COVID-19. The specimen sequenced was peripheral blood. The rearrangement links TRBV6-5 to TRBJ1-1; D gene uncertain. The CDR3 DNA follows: TGTGCCAGCAGTTACTCGACGGTGAGGGCAGACACTGAAGCTTTCTTT. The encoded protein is CASSYSTVRADTEAFF.